This entry lists 10 T cell receptor beta chains sequenced from one sample in a study of OX40 agonist ivuxolimab in advanced cancers. The library was made by the immunoSEQ multiplex PCR assay. Sourced from immuneACCESS, this table was stored by TCRdb with only in-frame sequences that have V and J called. A share of the clones is absent; for the studies checked, an unresolved V gene accounts for under half, and the remainder has no known explanation. The sample table shows about 80,000 clones, and 90% to 95% are seen once. The top ten constitute roughly 0.72% of the sample. Material: CD4+ or CD8+ T cells sorted from blood, obtained in a trial of the OX40 agonist ivuxolimab. These TCRs come from an adult with an advanced solid tumor such as melanoma, head and neck, liver or kidney cancer.

V and J are TRBV6-5 and TRBJ1-6, with a weak D call TRBD1 (5 bases). The V and J ends lost 3 bases and 10 bases respectively, with 10 bases between them. CDR3 length: 13 amino acids. CDR1 MNHEY and CDR2 SVGAGI come from the germline V gene. CDR3 in amino acids: CASSYNRGSPLHF. CDR3 in DNA: TGTGCCAGCAGTTATAACCGGGGCTCACCCCTCCACTTT.

This chain uses TRBV29-1 with TRBJ2-5, with D unresolved. Germline V gene sequence: CDR1 SQVTM, CDR2 ANQGSEA. V lost 4 bases and J 2 bases, leaving 8 bases between the germline ends. The CDR3 has 12 residues. In DNA form, the CDR3 reads TGCAGCGTTGTTACGGCTCAAGAGACCCAGTACTTC. Its protein product is CSVVTAQETQYF.

A remark on this clone: The junction does not match germline at one end; this may be a read error. The chain is built from TRBV7-7 and TRBJ2-1; 11 bases fit TRBD2. Germline CDR1 is SSHAT and CDR2 is FNYEAQ (reference sequence). The CDR3 spans 15 residues. Written as DNA, the CDR3 is TGTGCTAGCAGCCCGGGACTAGCGGAATCCAATGAGCAGTTCTTC. This gives the protein CASSPGLAESNEQFF.

The J gene is TRBJ1-5, the V gene TRBV7-9, with a weak D call TRBD1 (5 bases). Trimming pared 1 base from V and 4 bases from J, leaving 8 bases between. The CDR3 contains 14 residues. In germline, CDR1 is SEHNR, CDR2 FQNEAQ (reference sequence). CDR3 amino acids: CASSLGGRNQPQHF. CDR3 DNA: TGTGCCAGCAGCTTAGGGGGCAGAAATCAGCCCCAGCATTTT.

In DNA form, the CDR3 reads TGTGCCAGCAGTCTCCCAGAGACCCAGTACTTC. This sequence encodes CASSLPETQYF. This chain joins TRBV6-1 and TRBJ2-5; the D is unclear. Germline CDR1 reads MNHNS; CDR2 reads SASEGT. The V and J ends lost 5 bases and 4 bases respectively, with 5 bases between them. This CDR3 region has 11 residues.

This chain uses TRBV5-8 with TRBJ2-6; maybe TRBD1 (5 bases). Germline values: CDR1 SGHTS, CDR2 YDEGEE. With 4 bases removed from V and 0 bases from J, the gap between germline ends came to 11 bases. The CDR3 spans 16 residues. CDR3 coding DNA: TGTGCCAGCAGCCCACTCAGGGCCTCTGGGGCCAACGTCCTGACTTTC. It is translated as CASSPLRASGANVLTF.

This chain connects TRBV21-1 to TRBJ2-3; the DNA was not used to check the table's D call, TRBD2. TRBV21-1 counts as a pseudogene. This CDR3 contains 19 residues. Here the CDR3 DNA reads TGTGCCAGCAGCAAGGGAGGCGGGGCGGGAGGGCCAGACACAGATACGCAGTATTTT. The encoded protein is CASSKGGGAGGPDTDTQYF.

The chain carries TRBV5-1 and TRBJ2-5; 12 bases map to TRBD1. The germline V gene has CDR1 SGHRS and CDR2 YFSETQ. The CDR3 has 16 amino acids. After removal of 5 bases from V and 2 bases from J, the junction contained 7 bases not matched to a gene. Here the CDR3 DNA reads TGCGCCAGCAGTTCGGGACAGGGGGCTGGGCAAGAGACCCAGTACTTC. Amino acid sequence: CASSSGQGAGQETQYF.

V and J are TRBV28 and TRBJ1-4; D not resolved. The length of the CDR3 is 16 residues. The V gene lost 2 bases and the J gene lost 0 bases, with 10 bases spanning the gap. The V gene's germline CDR1 is MDHEN and CDR2 SYDVKM. The CDR3 protein is CASSLRRLATNEKLFF. The DNA of the CDR3 is TGTGCCAGCAGTTTACGCAGGCTAGCAACTAATGAAAAACTGTTTTTT.

This clone was detected only a few times. The chain joins TRBV10-2 to TRBJ1-4; 8 bases are shared with TRBD1. The CDR3 totals 14 residues. The V gene end was trimmed by 6 bases and the J gene end by 8 bases; junction bases not matched to a gene: 8. Germline CDR1 WSHSY, CDR2 SAAADI. The CDR3 reads CASSSGQGREKLFF. The CDR3 DNA sequence: TGCGCCAGCAGCTCCGGACAGGGTAGGGAAAAACTGTTTTTT.